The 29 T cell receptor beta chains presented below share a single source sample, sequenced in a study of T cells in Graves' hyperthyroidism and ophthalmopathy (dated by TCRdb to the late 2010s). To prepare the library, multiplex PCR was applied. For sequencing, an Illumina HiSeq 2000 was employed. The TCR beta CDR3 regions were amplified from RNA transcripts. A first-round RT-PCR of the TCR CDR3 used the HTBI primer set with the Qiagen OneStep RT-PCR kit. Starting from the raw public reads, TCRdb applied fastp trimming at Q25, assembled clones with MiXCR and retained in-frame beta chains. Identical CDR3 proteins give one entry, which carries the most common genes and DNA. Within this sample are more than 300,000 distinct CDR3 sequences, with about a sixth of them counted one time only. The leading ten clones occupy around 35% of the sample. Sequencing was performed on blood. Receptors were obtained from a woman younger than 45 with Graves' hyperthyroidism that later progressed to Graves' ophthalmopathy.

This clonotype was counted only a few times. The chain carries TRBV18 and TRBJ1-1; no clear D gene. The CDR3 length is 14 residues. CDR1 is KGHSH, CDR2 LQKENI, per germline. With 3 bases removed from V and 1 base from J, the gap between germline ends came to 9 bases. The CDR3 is CASSPIVANTEAFF. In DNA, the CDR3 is TGTGCCAGCTCACCGATTGTGGCGAACACTGAAGCTTTCTTT.

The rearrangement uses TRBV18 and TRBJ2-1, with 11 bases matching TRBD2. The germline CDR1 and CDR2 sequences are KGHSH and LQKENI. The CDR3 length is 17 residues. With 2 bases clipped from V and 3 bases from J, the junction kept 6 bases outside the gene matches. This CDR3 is CASSPKTSGDHYNEQFF. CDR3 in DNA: TGTGCCAGCTCACCAAAGACTAGCGGGGACCACTACAATGAGCAGTTCTTC. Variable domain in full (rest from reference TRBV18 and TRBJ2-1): NAGVMQNPRHLVRRRGQEARLRCSPMKGHSHVYWYRQLPEEGLKFMVYLQKENIIDESGMPKERFSAEFPKEGPSILRIQQVVRGDSAAYFCASSPKTSGDHYNEQFFGPGTRLTVL.

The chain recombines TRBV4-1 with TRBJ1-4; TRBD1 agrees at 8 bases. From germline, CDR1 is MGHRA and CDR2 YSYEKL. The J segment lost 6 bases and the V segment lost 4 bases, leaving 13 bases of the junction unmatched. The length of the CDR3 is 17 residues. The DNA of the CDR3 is TGCGCCAGCAGCCGTATGTCGCAGGGGGCGCTGGATGAAAAACTGTTTTTT. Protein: CASSRMSQGALDEKLFF.

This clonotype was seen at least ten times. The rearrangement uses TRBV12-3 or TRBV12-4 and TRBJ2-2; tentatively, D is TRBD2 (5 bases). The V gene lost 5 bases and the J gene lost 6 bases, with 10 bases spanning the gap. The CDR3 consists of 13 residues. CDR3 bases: TGTGCCAGCAGTAACCCCGGGGCCGGGGAGCTGTTTTTT. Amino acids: CASSNPGAGELFF.

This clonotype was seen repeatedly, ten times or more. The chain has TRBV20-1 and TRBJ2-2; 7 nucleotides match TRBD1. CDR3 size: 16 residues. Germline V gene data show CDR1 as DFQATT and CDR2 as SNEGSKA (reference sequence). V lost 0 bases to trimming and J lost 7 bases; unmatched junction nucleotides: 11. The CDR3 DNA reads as TGCAGTGCTAGAGATGTCGCCCTCTCAGGGGGCGGGGAGCTGTTTTTT. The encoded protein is CSARDVALSGGGELFF.

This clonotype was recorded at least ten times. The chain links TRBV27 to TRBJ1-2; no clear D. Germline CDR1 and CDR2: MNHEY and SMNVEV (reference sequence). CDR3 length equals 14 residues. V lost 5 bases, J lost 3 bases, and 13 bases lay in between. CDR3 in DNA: TGTGCCAGCAGTCCTACAGCGGGCGACTATGGCTACACCTTC. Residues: CASSPTAGDYGYTF.

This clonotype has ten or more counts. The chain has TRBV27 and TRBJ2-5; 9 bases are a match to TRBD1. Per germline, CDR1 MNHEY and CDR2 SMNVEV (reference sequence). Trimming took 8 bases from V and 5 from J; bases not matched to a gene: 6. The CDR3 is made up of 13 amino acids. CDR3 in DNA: TGTGCCAGCCACGGACAGGGGAGGGAGACCCAGTACTTC. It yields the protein CASHGQGRETQYF.

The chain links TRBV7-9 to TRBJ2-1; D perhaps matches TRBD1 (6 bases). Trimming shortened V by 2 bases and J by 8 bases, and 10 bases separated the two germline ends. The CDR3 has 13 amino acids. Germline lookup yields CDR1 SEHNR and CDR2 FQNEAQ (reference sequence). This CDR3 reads CASSLKGGDEQFF. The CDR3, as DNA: TGTGCCAGCAGCTTAAAAGGGGGTGATGAGCAGTTCTTC. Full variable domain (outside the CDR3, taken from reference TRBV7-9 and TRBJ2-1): DTGVSQNPRHKITKRGQNVTFRCDPISEHNRLYWYRQTLGQGPEFLTYFQNEAQLEKSRLLSDRFSAERPKGSFSTLEIQRTEQGDSAMYLCASSLKGGDEQFFGPGTRLTVL.

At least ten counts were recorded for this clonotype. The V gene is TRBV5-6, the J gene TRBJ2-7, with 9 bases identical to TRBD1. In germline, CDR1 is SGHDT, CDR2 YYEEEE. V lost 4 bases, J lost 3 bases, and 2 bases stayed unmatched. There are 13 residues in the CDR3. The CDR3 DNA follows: TGTGCCAGCAGCCGGACAGGGGTCTACGAGCAGTACTTC. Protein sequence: CASSRTGVYEQYF.

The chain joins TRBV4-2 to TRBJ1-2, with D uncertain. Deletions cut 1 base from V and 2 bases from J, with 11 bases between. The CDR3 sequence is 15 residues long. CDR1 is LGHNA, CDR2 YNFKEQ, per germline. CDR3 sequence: CASSQVYGVNYGYTF. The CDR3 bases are TGTGCCAGCAGCCAAGTTTACGGGGTAAACTATGGCTACACCTTC.

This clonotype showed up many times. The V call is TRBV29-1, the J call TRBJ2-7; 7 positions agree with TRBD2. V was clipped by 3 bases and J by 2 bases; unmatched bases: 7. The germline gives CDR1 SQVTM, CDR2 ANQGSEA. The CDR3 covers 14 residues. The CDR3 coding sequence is TGCAGCGTTGAGAATTCAGGGACTACCTACGAGCAGTACTTC. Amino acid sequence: CSVENSGTTYEQYF.

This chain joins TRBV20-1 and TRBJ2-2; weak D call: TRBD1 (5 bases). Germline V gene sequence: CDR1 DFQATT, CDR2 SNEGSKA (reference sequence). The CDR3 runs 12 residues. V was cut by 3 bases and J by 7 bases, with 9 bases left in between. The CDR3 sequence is CSARFQGGELFF. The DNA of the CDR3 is TGCAGTGCTAGGTTCCAGGGCGGGGAGCTGTTTTTT.

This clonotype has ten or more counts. The CDR3 nucleotides are TGTGCCATCAGTGACGGAACAGCTAACACAGATACGCAGTATTTT. Its translation is CAISDGTANTDTQYF. V gene TRBV10-3 combines with J gene TRBJ2-3; D is unclear. V was cut by 3 bases and J by 2 bases, with 12 bases left in between. This CDR3 has 15 residues. Germline CDR1 is ENHRY and CDR2 is SYGVKD.

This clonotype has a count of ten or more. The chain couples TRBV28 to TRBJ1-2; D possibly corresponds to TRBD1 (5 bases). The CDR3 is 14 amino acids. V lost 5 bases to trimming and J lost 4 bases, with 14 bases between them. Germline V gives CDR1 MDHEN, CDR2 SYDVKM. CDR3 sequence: CASSLTGTGYGYTF. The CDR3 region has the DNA TGTGCCAGCAGTCTGACCGGGACGGGCTATGGCTACACCTTC.

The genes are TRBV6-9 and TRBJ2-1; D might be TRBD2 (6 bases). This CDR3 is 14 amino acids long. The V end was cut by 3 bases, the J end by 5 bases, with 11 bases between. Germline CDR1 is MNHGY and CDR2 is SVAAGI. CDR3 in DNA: TGTGCCAGCAGTTACGGGGGTACACACAATGAGCAGTTCTTC. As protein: CASSYGGTHNEQFF.

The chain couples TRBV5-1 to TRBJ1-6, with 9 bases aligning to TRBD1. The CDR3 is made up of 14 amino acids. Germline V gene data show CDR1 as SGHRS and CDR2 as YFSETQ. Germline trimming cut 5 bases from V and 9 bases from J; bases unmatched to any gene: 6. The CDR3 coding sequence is TGCGCCAGCAGGCGGGGACAGGGAGGTTCACCCCTCCACTTT. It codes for CASRRGQGGSPLHF.

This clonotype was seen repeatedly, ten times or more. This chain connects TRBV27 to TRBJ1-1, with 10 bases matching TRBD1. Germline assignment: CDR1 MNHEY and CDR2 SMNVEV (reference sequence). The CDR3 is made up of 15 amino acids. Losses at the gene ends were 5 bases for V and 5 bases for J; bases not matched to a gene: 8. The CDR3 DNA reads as TGTGCCAGCAGTACCTCGACAGGGGGCTTTACTGAAGCTTTCTTT. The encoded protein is CASSTSTGGFTEAFF.

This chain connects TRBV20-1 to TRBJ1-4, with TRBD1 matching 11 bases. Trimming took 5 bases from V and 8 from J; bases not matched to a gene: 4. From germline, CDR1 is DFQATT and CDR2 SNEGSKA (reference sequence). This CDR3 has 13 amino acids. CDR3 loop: CSASDRGREKLFF. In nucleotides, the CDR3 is TGCAGTGCTTCGGACAGGGGGCGGGAAAAACTGTTTTTT.

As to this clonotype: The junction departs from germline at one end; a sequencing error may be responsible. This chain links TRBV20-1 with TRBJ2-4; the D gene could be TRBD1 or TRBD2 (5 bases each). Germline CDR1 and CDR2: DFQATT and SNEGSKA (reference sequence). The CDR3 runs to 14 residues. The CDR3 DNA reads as TGCAGTGCGCCACCGCAGGGAGCCAAAGACATTCAGTACTTC. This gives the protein CSAPPQGAKDIQYF.

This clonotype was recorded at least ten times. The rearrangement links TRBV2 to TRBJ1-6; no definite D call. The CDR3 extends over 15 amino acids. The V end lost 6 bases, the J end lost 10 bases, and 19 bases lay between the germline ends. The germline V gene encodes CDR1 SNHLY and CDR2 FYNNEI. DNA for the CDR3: TGTGCCAGCAGCAGGACCGCCGAAGGAGGATCACCCCTCCACTTT. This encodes CASSRTAEGGSPLHF.

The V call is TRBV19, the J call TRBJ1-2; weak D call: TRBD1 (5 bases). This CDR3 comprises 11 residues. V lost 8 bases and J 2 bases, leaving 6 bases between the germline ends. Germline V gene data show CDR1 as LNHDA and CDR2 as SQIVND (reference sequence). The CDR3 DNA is TGTGCCAGTTCAGGGAACTATGGCTACACCTTC. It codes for CASSGNYGYTF.

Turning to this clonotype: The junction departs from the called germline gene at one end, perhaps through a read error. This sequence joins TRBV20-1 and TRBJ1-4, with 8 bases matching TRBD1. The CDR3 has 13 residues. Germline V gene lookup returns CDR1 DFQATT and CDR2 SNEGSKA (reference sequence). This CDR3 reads CSARTGANEKLLF. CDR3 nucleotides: TGCAGTGCTAGGACAGGGGCTAATGAAAAACTGCTTTTT.

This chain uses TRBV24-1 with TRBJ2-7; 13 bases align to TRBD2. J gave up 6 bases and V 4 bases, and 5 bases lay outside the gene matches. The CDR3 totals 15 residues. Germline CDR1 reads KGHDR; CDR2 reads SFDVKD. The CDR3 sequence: CATSDRTSGSSEQYF. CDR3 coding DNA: TGTGCCACCAGTGACCGGACTAGCGGGAGCAGCGAGCAGTACTTC.

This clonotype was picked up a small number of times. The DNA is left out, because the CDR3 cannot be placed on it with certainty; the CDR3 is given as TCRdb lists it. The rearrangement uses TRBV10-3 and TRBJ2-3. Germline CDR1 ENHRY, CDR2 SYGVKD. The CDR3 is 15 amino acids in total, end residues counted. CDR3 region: CAISFSSTSTDTQYF.

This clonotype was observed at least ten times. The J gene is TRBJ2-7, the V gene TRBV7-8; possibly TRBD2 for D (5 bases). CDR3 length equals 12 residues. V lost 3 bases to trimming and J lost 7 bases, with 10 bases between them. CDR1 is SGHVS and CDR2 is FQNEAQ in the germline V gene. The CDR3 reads CASSFRRREQYF. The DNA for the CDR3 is TGTGCCAGCAGCTTCCGCAGGAGGGAGCAGTACTTC.

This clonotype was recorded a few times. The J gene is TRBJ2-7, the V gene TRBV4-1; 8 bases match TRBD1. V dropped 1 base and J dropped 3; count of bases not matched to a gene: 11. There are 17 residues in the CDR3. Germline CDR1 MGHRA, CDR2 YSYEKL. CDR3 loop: CASSQGRGTGRLYEQYF. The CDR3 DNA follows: TGCGCCAGCAGCCAAGGTAGGGGGACAGGTCGGCTCTACGAGCAGTACTTC.

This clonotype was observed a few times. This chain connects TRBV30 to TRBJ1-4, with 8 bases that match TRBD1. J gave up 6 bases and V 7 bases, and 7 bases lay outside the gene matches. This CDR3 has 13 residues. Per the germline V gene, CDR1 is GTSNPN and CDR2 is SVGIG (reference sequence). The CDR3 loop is CAYGQGWDEKLFF. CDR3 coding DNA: TGTGCCTACGGACAGGGATGGGATGAAAAACTGTTTTTT.

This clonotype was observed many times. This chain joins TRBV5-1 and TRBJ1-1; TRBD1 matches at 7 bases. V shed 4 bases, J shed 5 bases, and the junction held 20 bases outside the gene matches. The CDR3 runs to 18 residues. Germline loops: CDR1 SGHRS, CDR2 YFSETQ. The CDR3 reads CASSAILEGAGERTEAFF. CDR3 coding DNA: TGCGCCAGCAGCGCTATACTAGAGGGGGCAGGAGAAAGGACTGAAGCTTTCTTT. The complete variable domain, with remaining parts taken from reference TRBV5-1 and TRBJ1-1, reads KAGVTQTPRYLIKTRGQQVTLSCSPISGHRSVSWYQQTPGQGLQFLFEYFSETQRNKGNFPGRFSGRQFSNSRSEMNVSTLELGDSALYLCASSAILEGAGERTEAFFGQGTRLTVV.

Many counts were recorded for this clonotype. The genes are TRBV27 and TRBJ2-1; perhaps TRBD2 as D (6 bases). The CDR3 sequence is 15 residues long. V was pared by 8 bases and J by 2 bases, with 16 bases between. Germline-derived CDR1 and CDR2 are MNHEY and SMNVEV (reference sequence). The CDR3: CASGQGGVPYNEQFF. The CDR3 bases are TGTGCCAGCGGGCAAGGAGGGGTCCCCTACAATGAGCAGTTCTTC.